This T cell receptor (beta chain) was sequenced for a study of cytomegalovirus exposure and HLA in healthy donors (dated by TCRdb to about 2017). Background for the entire study: In an earlier analysis of fewer than 750 of the donors, 276 Gb of sequence data and approximately 120 million unique TCR beta sequences from about 179 million T cells were reported. About 330 gigabases of sequencing data and around 85 million unique TCR sequences made up an early release that covered approximately 620 HLA-typed donors. Of the roughly 400 genotyped donors, 75% to 85% were placed in the genetic ancestry cluster associated with self-reported Caucasian donors. The study aimed to test whether signatures of past pathogen exposure could be identified by cataloging public T cell receptors. The study profiled the T cell repertoires of around 700 subjects by immunosequencing and related them to cytomegalovirus serostatus. Along with the roughly 670-subject first cohort, a separate validation cohort of over a hundred different subjects was used. To predict cytomegalovirus infection status, the study brought together high-throughput TCR immunosequencing, statistical association of individual TCRs with disease status, and machine learning. To study patterns of TCR occurrence, a later analysis re-analyzed previously published TCR beta repertoires from hundreds of donors and added high-resolution HLA genotyping. Rather than drawing on any new phenotypic data, the later analysis identified candidate immune exposures from TCR beta sequences and the way those sequences occurred across donors. An earlier analysis of approximately 500 of the donors applied high-throughput TCR beta sequencing to assess whether each TCR beta V gene segment acted as functional or pseudogenic. Donor age, sex, ethnicity and CMV serostatus were compiled together with the repertoire data. Genome-wide SNP genotypes for about 60% of the 666 donors were used in a later genetic analysis, which treated that subset as a discovery cohort. All discovery cohort repertoires had been generated on a single sequencing platform. Class I and class II HLA loci were covered by the typing at four-digit resolution. The number of typed donors differed by locus: roughly 620-630 for A, B, C, DRB1 and DQB1; some 540 for DQA1; over 600 for DPA1; and about 450 for DPB1. Roughly 5 DR-DQ haplotypes were treated as single units for association and clustering because of strong linkage in the cohort. Among 398 genotyped donors of the cohort, an average of roughly 240,000 unique TCR beta nucleotide sequences were sequenced per donor, roughly a sixth of them non-productive.

Its CDR3 holds 12 amino acids, cysteine through phenylalanine. Just CDR3 DNA is preserved here, 36 bases in frame from base 1. In the germline V gene (reference sequence), CDR1 corresponds to LNHDA and CDR2 to SQIVND. V drops 5 bases and J drops 5 bases, leaving 9 bases in between. This clone was detected once. The antigen this receptor binds is unknown. Base qualities were left out, and no much larger clone turns up one base away. The cohort comprised some 700 healthy bone marrow donors. At the time of sampling, all cohort members were nominally healthy, though unrecorded immune exposures were likely present. The donor was CMV seronegative and was included in the group of a few hundred seronegative cohort members. A peripheral blood sample was provided by each donor, and peripheral blood mononuclear cells were used for TCR beta sequencing. The Qiagen DNeasy Blood Extraction Kit was used to extract genomic DNA from the blood cell samples.

Broad study findings and their caveats: Immune exposure information for the cohort was limited to CMV serostatus. The earlier analysis of 587 of the donors excluded approximately 15 rarely observed V segments, including chromosome 9 orphons, because counts were too low. Cytomegalovirus status was reported to be diagnosed by the classifier with high specificity and sensitivity in both the original and validation cohorts. Most TCR sequences were observed very rarely across donors, whereas some public TCRs were present in many individuals. Sequencing depth was assumed to be roughly uniform across donors in the presence/absence analyses, though that assumption may not hold. A further reported finding was that TCR beta sequences accurately predicted the HLA-A and HLA-B alleles for most subjects in the first cohort. In a later analysis, HLA-associated TCR beta chains were found to be more clonally expanded and to have lower generation probabilities than equally common non-associated chains. According to a later analysis, TCR association rates differed among HLA loci, with DRB1 alleles showing the most associated TCRs and HLA-C alleles showing the fewest. Compared with the approximately 600-donor mean, donors in an Asian-associated ancestry cluster had fewer N-insertions in productive TCRs, according to a later genetic analysis. It was suggested by the authors that the approach could potentially be generalized to other disease states and immunological phenotypes. In a later analysis, several top co-occurrence clusters were reported to appear linked to parvovirus B19, influenza, CMV and Epstein-Barr virus. A cluster of highly shared sequence variants was judged likely to represent a technical artifact of the sequencing pipeline. In a later analysis, most CMV-associated TCR beta chains were found to appear HLA-restricted, with HLA associations seemingly driven largely by CMV exposure. In this cohort, only TCR beta chains were sequenced, and detectable features were limited by the absence of alpha or paired-chain data. Linkage disequilibrium might explain the correlated functional status among segregating V segments, but an unknown experimental factor could not be excluded. In vitro tests confirmed that a few of the cytomegalovirus-associated TCR beta chains recognize cytomegalovirus antigens. At a false discovery rate of 0.05, a later analysis linked 16,951 TCR beta sequences to specific HLA alleles. When HLA alleles, especially DR and DQ, strongly co-occurred, attributing TCR associations to individual alleles was difficult. Broadly in line with IMGT annotations, most TCR beta V segments showed up in productive rearrangements about 90% or about 30% of the time in an earlier analysis of approximately 600 of the donors. In the study, roughly 160 TCR beta chains were listed as associated with cytomegalovirus. Because the 87-base-pair reads could not distinguish some IMGT-functional V segments, including TRBV6-2 and TRBV6-3, those segments were excluded. In a later genetic analysis, a missense DCLRE1C variant was associated with V-gene and J-gene trimming of TCR beta chains, and the association was replicated in an independent cohort. Because some donors lacked HLA typing at each locus, the association tests relied only on the typed subset.

Library generation was performed with the immunoSEQ multiplex PCR assay. For the multiplex PCR, a mixture combining 60 forward primers for TCR Vbeta segments and 13 reverse primers for TCR Jbeta segments was used. Amplification of the CDR3 region of rearranged TCR beta genes was performed with a multiplex PCR assay on genomic DNA. The amplified TCR beta libraries were sequenced on the Illumina HiSeq System as 87-base-pair reads. In the original analysis: A later analysis counted around 72 million unique TCR beta chains across the 500 to 850 repertoires, and roughly 10 million of these chains were shared by at least two donors. Raw reads were error-corrected and collapsed into unique sequences with a nearest-neighbor algorithm that merged closely related sequences to remove PCR and sequencing errors. To assign V, D and J gene segments, CDR3 sequences were aligned to IMGT reference sequences. For a sequence to be retained, at least a six-nucleotide match to both a V gene segment and a J gene segment was required. Rearrangements were classified as productive when the CDR3 lacked stop codons and remained in frame with V and J, and all other rearrangements were classified as non-productive. Following IMGT convention, CDR3 was defined as the stretch from the second conserved V-encoded cysteine up to the conserved J-encoded phenylalanine. The earlier analysis of about 610 of the donors excluded any sequence lacking an unambiguous match to a single V gene segment. An earlier analysis of almost 600 of the donors classified V segments as functional when productive rearrangements were above 56.7% and as segregating when the standard deviation between donors was above 5%. A statistical classification framework was developed to diagnose cytomegalovirus status using the catalog of TCR beta chain sequences. A later analysis assigned V and J genes by comparing TCR nucleotide sequences with IMGT/GENE-DB human TR gene sequences. The TCRdist pipeline was used in a later analysis to assign CDR3 sequences and most-parsimonious VDJ recombination scenarios. In a later analysis, every TCR beta chain was defined by the combination of its CDR3 amino acid sequence and its V-gene family, and reads without a unique V-gene family were dropped. As a way to deal with suspected cross-contamination and a sequencing artifact, a later analysis dropped hundreds of nucleotide sequences that were highly shared and had low generation probability. A later analysis calculated a clonal expansion index for each public chain from normalized within-repertoire ranks of inferred template counts. In a later analysis, generation probabilities were computed using a VDJ recombination model fitted to out-of-frame rearrangements, and the results were checked against IGoR. Hypergeometric tests were used in a later analysis to score TCR-TCR, TCR-HLA and TCR-CMV co-occurrence, with a repertoire-size bias correction applied to the TCR pairs. A later analysis estimated false discovery rates by permuting HLA or CMV assignments 20 times. A later analysis grouped co-occurring TCRs with DBSCAN, adding TCRdist sequence similarity when clustering within HLA-allele-positive subsets. Repertoires with fewer than 30,000 or more than 120,000 public chains were left out of co-occurrence clustering, as were five repertoires with anomalous nucleotide sharing. TCRdb provides this immuneACCESS table in a form limited to in-frame rearrangements. Some clones are lacking; in checked studies, under half of them reflect an unresolved V gene, and why the rest are absent is not known. From that table come the V and J calls and clone size; the DNA was used to work out D and trimming. The sample records over 150,000 clones, about three quarters of which are singletons. About 1.3% of the sample is held by the ten biggest clonotypes.

This sequence uses TRBV19 and TRBJ1-1; the D gene remains uncertain. Input material: PBMCs. The sequence was collected from a man between 18 and 35 years old in good health and CMV-seronegative. The CDR3 in this case is CASSSGRTEAFF. The nucleotide sequence reads TGTGCCAGTAGTTCCGGGAGAACTGAAGCTTTCTTT.